This T cell receptor (beta chain) was sequenced in a study of cytomegalovirus exposure and HLA in healthy donors. Study findings and constraints: A classifier reportedly called cytomegalovirus status with high sensitivity and specificity.

About this clone: Its antigen remains unidentified.

Here immunoSEQ multiplex PCR was the method, and the copy in TCRdb shows in-frame clones only, minus some. The repertoire holds a few hundred thousand clones, with just over 90% as singletons. Germline V gene sequence: CDR1 MNHEY, CDR2 SMNVEV (reference sequence). The CDR3 is 16 residues long. The V and J ends lost 1 base and 9 bases, in that order; junction bases with no gene match: 12. Sequencing used PBMCs. This rearrangement joins TRBV27 to TRBJ2-1; 7 positions match TRBD2. The source is a young woman in good health and CMV-seronegative. In nucleotides, the CDR3 is TGTGCCAGCAGTTTATGGCTAGCGGAGAGGAAACCTGAGCAGTTCTTC. Translated, it gives CASSLWLAERKPEQFF.